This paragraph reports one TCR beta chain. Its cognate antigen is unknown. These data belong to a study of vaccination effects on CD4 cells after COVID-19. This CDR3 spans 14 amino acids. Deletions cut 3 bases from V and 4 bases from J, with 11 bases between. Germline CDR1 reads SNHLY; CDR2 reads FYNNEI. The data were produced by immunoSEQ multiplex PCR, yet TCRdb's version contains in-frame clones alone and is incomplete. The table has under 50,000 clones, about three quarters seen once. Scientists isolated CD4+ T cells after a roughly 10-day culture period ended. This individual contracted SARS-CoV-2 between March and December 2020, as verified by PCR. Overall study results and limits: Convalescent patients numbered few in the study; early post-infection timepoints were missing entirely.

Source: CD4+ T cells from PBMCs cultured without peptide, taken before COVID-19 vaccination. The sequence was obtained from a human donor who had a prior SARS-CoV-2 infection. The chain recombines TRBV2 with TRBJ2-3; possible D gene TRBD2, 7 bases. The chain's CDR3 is CASSEGGPSDTQYF. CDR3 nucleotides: TGTGCCAGCAGTGAGGGGGGGCCCTCAGATACGCAGTATTTT.